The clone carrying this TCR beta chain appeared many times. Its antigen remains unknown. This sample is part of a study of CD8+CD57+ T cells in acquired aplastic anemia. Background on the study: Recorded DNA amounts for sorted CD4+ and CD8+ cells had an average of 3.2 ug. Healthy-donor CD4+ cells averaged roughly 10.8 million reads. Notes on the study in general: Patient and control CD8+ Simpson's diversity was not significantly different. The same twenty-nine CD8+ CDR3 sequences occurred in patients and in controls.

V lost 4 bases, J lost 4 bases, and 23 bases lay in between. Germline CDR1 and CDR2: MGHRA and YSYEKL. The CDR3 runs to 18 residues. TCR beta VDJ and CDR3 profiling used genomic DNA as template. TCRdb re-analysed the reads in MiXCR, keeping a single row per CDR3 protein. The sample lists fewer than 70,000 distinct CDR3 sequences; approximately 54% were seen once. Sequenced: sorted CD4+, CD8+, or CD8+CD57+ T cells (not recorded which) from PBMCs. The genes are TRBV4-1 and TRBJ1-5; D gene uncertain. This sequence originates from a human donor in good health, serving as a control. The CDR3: CASSPSRASYSPNQPQHF. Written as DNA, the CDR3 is TGCGCCAGCAGCCCCAGCCGGGCCAGCTATTCCCCTAATCAGCCCCAGCATTTT.